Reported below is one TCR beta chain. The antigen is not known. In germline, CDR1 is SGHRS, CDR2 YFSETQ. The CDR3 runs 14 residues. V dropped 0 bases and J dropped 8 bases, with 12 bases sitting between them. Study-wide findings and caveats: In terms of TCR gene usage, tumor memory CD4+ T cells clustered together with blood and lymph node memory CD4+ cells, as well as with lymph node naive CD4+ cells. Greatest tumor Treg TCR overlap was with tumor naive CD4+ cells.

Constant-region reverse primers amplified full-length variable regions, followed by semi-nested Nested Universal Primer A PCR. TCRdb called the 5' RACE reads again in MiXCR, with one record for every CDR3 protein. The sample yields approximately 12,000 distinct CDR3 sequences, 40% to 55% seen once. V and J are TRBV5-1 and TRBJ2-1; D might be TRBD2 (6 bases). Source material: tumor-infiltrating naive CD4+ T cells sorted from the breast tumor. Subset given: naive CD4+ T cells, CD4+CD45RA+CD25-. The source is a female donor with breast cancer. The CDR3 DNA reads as TGCGCCAGCAGCTTGGCCGGTGGGGAGGATGAGCAGTTCTTC. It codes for CASSLAGGEDEQFF.